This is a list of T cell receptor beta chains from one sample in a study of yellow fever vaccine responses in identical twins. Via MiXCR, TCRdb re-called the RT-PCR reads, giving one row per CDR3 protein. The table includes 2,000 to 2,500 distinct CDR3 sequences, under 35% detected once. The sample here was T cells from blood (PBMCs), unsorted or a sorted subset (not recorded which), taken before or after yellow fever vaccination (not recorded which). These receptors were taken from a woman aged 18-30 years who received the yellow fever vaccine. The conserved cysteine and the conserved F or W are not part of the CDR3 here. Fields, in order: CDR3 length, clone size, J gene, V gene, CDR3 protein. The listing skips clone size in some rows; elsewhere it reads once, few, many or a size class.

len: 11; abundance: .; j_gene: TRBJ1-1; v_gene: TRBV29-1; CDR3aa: SVDRGLNTEAF
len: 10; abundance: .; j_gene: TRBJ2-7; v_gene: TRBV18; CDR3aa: ASSPEGNQQY
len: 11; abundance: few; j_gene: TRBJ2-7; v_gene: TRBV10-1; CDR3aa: ASSGDRAYEQY
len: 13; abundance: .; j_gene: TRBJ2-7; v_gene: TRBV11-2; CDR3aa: ASSLDTQDGYEQY
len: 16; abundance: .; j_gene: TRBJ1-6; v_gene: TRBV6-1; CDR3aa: ASSRTKQGFSYNSPLH
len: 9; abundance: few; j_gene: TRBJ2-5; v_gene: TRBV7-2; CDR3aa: ASSLDETQY
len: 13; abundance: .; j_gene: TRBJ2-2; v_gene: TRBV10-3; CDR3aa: AISGRTGNTGELF
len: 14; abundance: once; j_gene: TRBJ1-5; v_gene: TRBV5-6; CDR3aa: ASSSISGMGHQPQH
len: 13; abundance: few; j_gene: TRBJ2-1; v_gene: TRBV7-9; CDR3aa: ASSPVGGPYNEQF
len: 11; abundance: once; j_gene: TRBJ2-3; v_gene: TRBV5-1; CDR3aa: ASNPSGAVTQY
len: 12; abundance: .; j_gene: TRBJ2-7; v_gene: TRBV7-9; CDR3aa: ASSYRDFPYEQY
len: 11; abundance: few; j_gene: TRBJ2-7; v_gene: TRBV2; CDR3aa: ASSVVQGNEQY
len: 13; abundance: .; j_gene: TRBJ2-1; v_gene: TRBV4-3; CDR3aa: ASSQMFDERNEQF